Sequencing of this T cell receptor beta chain was carried out in a study of CD8 T cells in ankylosing spondylitis. The study, taken as a whole, reports: Earlier authors reported some of these motif variants in reactive arthritis synovial fluid and blood. The authors reported significant enrichment of disease-linked clones in matched ankylosing spondylitis synovial fluid. Ankylosing spondylitis blood seemed to carry a telltale TCR beta motif made of several highly homologous variants. Disease-associated clonotypes exhibited CD8+ identity and were relatively infrequent in peripheral blood.

This clonotype was detected many times. The antigen is undetermined. V lost 2 bases and J 3 bases, leaving 11 bases between the germline ends. The CDR3 spans 15 residues. Germline CDR1 and CDR2: SGHTA and FQGNSA. As the method for making TCR beta libraries, quantitative 5'-RACE with molecular barcodes was used. MiXCR, applied by TCRdb to the 5' RACE reads, yields one record per CDR3 protein. This table holds more than 400,000 distinct CDR3 sequences, roughly 5% found once. Material for sequencing was blood, either unsorted or a sorted T cell fraction (not recorded which). This clonotype was sampled from a male donor with ankylosing spondylitis. This chain connects TRBV7-2 to TRBJ1-3, with D perhaps TRBD1 (5 bases). The CDR3 reads CASSLRGFGGNTIYF. CDR3 nucleotides: TGTGCCAGCAGCTTAAGGGGTTTCGGTGGAAACACCATATATTTT.